A single T cell receptor (beta chain) is shown here with its context. CDR1 and CDR2 (germline): MNHEY, SVGAGI. Germline trimming cut 2 bases from V and 0 bases from J; bases unmatched to any gene: 0. CDR3 length: 15 residues. This specimen comes from a study of T cell changes during pregnancy in multiple sclerosis. The data were produced by immunoSEQ multiplex PCR, yet TCRdb's version contains in-frame clones alone and is incomplete. The sample holds tens of thousands of clones; 80% to 90% are singletons and the top ten take 3% to 3.5%. This sample comprised peripheral blood, obtained before pregnancy. The receptor comes from a female donor with multiple sclerosis, enrolled in a pregnancy study. This sequence joins TRBV6-5 and TRBJ1-4; 7 bases line up with TRBD1. The CDR3 DNA reads as TGTGCCAGCAGTTACACAGGGGCAACTAATGAAAAACTGTTTTTT. It translates to CASSYTGATNEKLFF.